Listed below are T cell receptor beta chains from one sample, sequenced in a study of CD8 T cells in ankylosing spondylitis. TCRdb reprocessed the 5' RACE reads via MiXCR and lists one record per CDR3 protein. This table has hundreds of thousands of distinct CDR3 sequences, roughly 20% appearing once. The specimen was blood, either unsorted or a sorted T cell fraction (not recorded which). These receptor sequences come from a male donor with ankylosing spondylitis or in good health (not recorded which). The CDR3 runs from the conserved cysteine through the conserved F or W.

j_call v_call cdr3_aa
TRBJ2-5 TRBV7-9 CASRGTGEVETQYF
TRBJ2-1 TRBV15 CATSRPRAGEQFF
TRBJ2-2 TRBV24-1 CATSASHGPLNTGELFF
TRBJ2-5 TRBV4-1 CASSLRLAVQETQYF
TRBJ2-5 TRBV5-6 CASILRTGPGSQYF
TRBJ2-2 TRBV4-1 CASSYSLVGGELFF
TRBJ2-5 TRBV5-4 CASSSGDRGRETQYF
TRBJ2-7 TRBV5-1 CASSPIPGQTYEQYF
TRBJ2-6 TRBV7-9 CASSLEAGSGANVLTF
TRBJ2-3 TRBV7-9 CASSPRDRDFTDTQYF
TRBJ2-7 TRBV7-2 CASSFSGTGTYEQYF
TRBJ2-3 TRBV5-4 CASSRGTIDTDTQYF
TRBJ2-7 TRBV28 CASSRDRVGTYEQYF
TRBJ2-3 TRBV12-3/TRBV12-4 CAGSDRGPGGDTQYF
TRBJ2-7 TRBV27 CSSSLGTGGPEQYF
TRBJ2-1 TRBV20-1 CSASSTTGRLWDEQFF
TRBJ2-5 TRBV20-1 CSARDLDRAEETQYF
TRBJ2-7 TRBV29-1 CSVQGRSYEQYF
TRBJ1-5 TRBV6-1 CASGQGVNNQPQHF
TRBJ2-3 TRBV5-1 CASSLALAGGSGDTQYF
TRBJ2-3 TRBV12-3/TRBV12-4 CASGPSGGYPTDTQYF
TRBJ2-2 TRBV20-1 CSARDAGGWTGELFF
TRBJ2-2 TRBV6-5 CASSYTSGAPGELFF
TRBJ1-4 TRBV7-9 CASSSEDEKLFF
TRBJ2-1 TRBV6-2/TRBV6-3 CASSYPGAHNEQFF
TRBJ2-2 TRBV3-1 CASSQDEGPNTGELFF
TRBJ2-1 TRBV7-8 CASSQETGAIYNEQFF
TRBJ2-7 TRBV12-3/TRBV12-4 CASSAGTSGGKQYF
TRBJ2-2 TRBV18 CASSPPAPNYTGELFF
TRBJ2-3 TRBV29-1 CSVEGQGSTDTQYF
TRBJ1-3 TRBV9 CASSPGQGVVHTIYF
TRBJ2-7 TRBV13 CASSPGTDSTYEQYF
TRBJ2-7 TRBV11-2 CASSPVTGSYEQYF
TRBJ1-5 TRBV12-3/TRBV12-4 CASKAGGSQPQHF
TRBJ1-1 TRBV7-9 CASSLDGGLTEAFF
TRBJ1-3 TRBV12-3/TRBV12-4 CASSLTRHAKTGNTIYF
TRBJ2-7 TRBV11-1 CASSLSPLGTSGGANYEQYF
TRBJ2-7 TRBV7-9 CASSYGVTGSYEQYF
TRBJ2-3 TRBV29-1 CSVEEGLSTDTQYF
TRBJ2-6 TRBV9 CASSVDGGSSGANVLTF